Following are 21 T cell receptor beta chains from one sample sequenced in a study of tumor T cells in aggressive B-cell lymphoma. Measured with immunoSEQ multiplex PCR; TCRdb has only the in-frame clones, and not every one. The table records roughly 1,600 clones, around nine tenths of them present only once. The sample was tumor tissue. The origin of the receptors is an adult with diffuse large B cell lymphoma.

This clone was observed once. The genes are TRBV27 and TRBJ1-1; 8 nucleotides align to TRBD1. The CDR3 consists of 21 residues. CDR1 and CDR2 (germline): MNHEY, SMNVEV (reference sequence). V shed 0 bases, J shed 6 bases, and the junction held 24 bases outside the gene matches. The CDR3, as DNA: TGTGCCAGCAGTTTATCGCCCCTCTCGGACAGGGCGTCACCTTGGAAAGCTGAAGCTTTCTTT. This encodes CASSLSPLSDRASPWKAEAFF.

J is TRBJ2-1 and V is TRBV10-1, with D maybe TRBD2 (6 bases). This CDR3 spans 16 amino acids. V lost 0 bases to trimming and J lost 5 bases, with 14 bases between them. Germline CDR1 is WNHNN and CDR2 is SYGVQD (reference sequence). In DNA form, the CDR3 reads TGCGCCAGCAGTGAGTCGTTGGCGGGGCAGAACAATGAGCAGTTCTTC. Protein: CASSESLAGQNNEQFF.

The chain joins TRBV25-1 to TRBJ1-4; maybe TRBD1 (5 bases). V was pared by 4 bases and J by 6 bases, with 15 bases between. The CDR3 sequence is 15 residues long. Germline-derived CDR1 and CDR2 are MGHDK and SYGVNS. CDR3 sequence reads: CASSVGWGGDEKLFF. The CDR3 DNA follows: TGTGCCAGCAGTGTCGGGTGGGGGGGAGATGAAAAACTGTTTTTT.

The chain carries TRBV7-9 and TRBJ2-6; possibly TRBD2 for D (5 bases). This CDR3 is 14 amino acids long. V lost 10 bases, J lost 1 base, and 11 bases lay in between. The germline gives CDR1 SEHNR, CDR2 FQNEAQ (reference sequence). In nucleotides, the CDR3 is TGTGCCATCGAGGGCGGTTCTGGGGCCAACGTCCTGACTTTC. Protein sequence: CAIEGGSGANVLTF.

The rearrangement links TRBV14 to TRBJ1-2; no clear D gene. The ends were cut back, 2 bases at V and 4 bases at J, with 17 bases in the middle. In germline, CDR1 is SGHDN, CDR2 FVKESK. This CDR3 has 16 residues. CDR3 sequence (DNA): TGTGCCAGCAGCCAACGAGGAACCAGCCGAATCTATGGCTACACCTTC. It specifies CASSQRGTSRIYGYTF.

The genes are TRBV9 and TRBJ2-3; 8 bases line up with TRBD2. The germline gives CDR1 SGDLS, CDR2 YYNGEE. V dropped 4 bases and J dropped 6; count of bases not matched to a gene: 7. The CDR3 is 14 residues long. CDR3 DNA sequence: TGTGCCAGCAGCCTCCGGGGGGGCCCCGATACGCAGTATTTT. Translating gives CASSLRGGPDTQYF.

This CDR3 is CASRLQGGRNYGYTF. CDR3 in DNA: TGTGCCAGCAGGTTACAGGGAGGAAGAAACTATGGCTACACCTTC. The rearrangement links TRBV27 to TRBJ1-2; weak D call: TRBD1 (6 bases). CDR3 size: 15 residues. Germline V gene lookup returns CDR1 MNHEY and CDR2 SMNVEV (reference sequence). V dropped 6 bases and J dropped 2 bases, with 16 bases sitting between them.

The chain recombines TRBV5-1 with TRBJ1-2; D gene uncertain. Trimming took 4 bases from V and 6 from J, leaving 16 bases between them. CDR3 length: 14 amino acids. The germline gives CDR1 SGHRS, CDR2 YFSETQ. CDR3 sequence reads: CASSQTTTVDGYTF. In DNA, the CDR3 is TGCGCCAGCAGCCAAACCACGACTGTAGATGGCTACACCTTC.

The CDR3 sequence: CASTILAGTAGELFF. CDR3 nucleotides: TGTGCCAGTACTATACTAGCGGGGACCGCCGGGGAGCTGTTTTTT. This rearrangement joins TRBV7-9 to TRBJ2-2, with 10 bases lining up with TRBD2. The length of the CDR3 is 15 residues. V dropped 9 bases and J dropped 6; count of bases not matched to a gene: 10. Per the germline V gene, CDR1 is SEHNR and CDR2 is FQNEAQ (reference sequence). The whole variable domain, remainder taken from reference TRBV7-9 and TRBJ2-2, is DTGVSQNPRHKITKRGQNVTFRCDPISEHNRLYWYRQTLGQGPEFLTYFQNEAQLEKSRLLSDRFSAERPKGSFSTLEIQRTEQGDSAMYLCASTILAGTAGELFFGEGSRLTVL.

The V gene is TRBV6-5, the J gene TRBJ1-2; the match to TRBD1 covers 8 bases. V shed 6 bases and J 7 bases; nucleotides not matched to a gene: 7. Looked up from germline, CDR1 is MNHEY and CDR2 is SVGAGI. The CDR3 consists of 13 residues. The CDR3 DNA follows: TGTGCCAGCAGAACGGCAGGGGGCGGTGGCTACACCTTC. This gives the protein CASRTAGGGGYTF.

The chain has TRBV6-5 and TRBJ1-1, with a possible D match to TRBD1 (6 bases). Trimming took 6 bases from V and 5 from J, leaving 10 bases between them. The CDR3 runs 12 residues. Looked up from germline, CDR1 is MNHEY and CDR2 is SVGAGI. CDR3 DNA: TGTGCCAGCAGCAGGGGATGGACTGAAGCTTTCTTT. As protein: CASSRGWTEAFF.

V is TRBV28 and J is TRBJ2-2; 9 bases line up with TRBD1. The ends lost 7 bases at V and 1 base at J; junction bases unmatched: 10. Germline V CDR1 and CDR2: MDHEN, SYDVKM. The length of the CDR3 is 17 residues. CDR3 protein: CASIKWDRALNTGELFF. CDR3 nucleotide sequence: TGTGCCAGCATTAAATGGGACAGGGCGTTGAACACCGGGGAGCTGTTTTTT.

The chain carries TRBV4-1 and TRBJ2-6, with D tentatively TRBD2 (5 bases). The CDR3 runs 17 residues. The germline CDR1 and CDR2 sequences are MGHRA and YSYEKL. Trimming took off 4 bases at V and 0 bases at J, with 13 bases between the two ends. The CDR3 spells CASSRGDPVSGANVLTF. As DNA, the CDR3 is TGCGCCAGCAGCCGGGGAGATCCAGTCTCTGGGGCCAACGTCCTGACTTTC.

This rearrangement joins TRBV25-1 to TRBJ2-5; 7 nucleotides match TRBD2. The CDR3 spans 12 residues. V trimming: 4 bases; J trimming: 5 bases; junction bases outside the gene matches: 1. The germline V gene has CDR1 MGHDK and CDR2 SYGVNS. The CDR3 DNA reads as TGTGCCAGCAGTGGGGGAGGGGAGACCCAGTACTTC. This encodes CASSGGGETQYF.

Regarding this clone: Given the absence of the conserved phenylalanine or tryptophan at the CDR3 end, a read error is likely. The rearrangement uses TRBV5-6 and TRBJ1-5; 10 nucleotides agree with TRBD1. The CDR3 is made up of 15 amino acids. The germline gives CDR1 SGHDT, CDR2 YYEEEE. J was trimmed by 5 bases and V by 1 base; bases with no gene match: 3. The CDR3 region is CASSLWGTGDQPQHL. In nucleotides, the CDR3 is TGTGCCAGCAGCTTGTGGGGGACAGGGGATCAGCCCCAGCATCTT.

This clone was seen a handful of times. This chain joins TRBV19 and TRBJ1-1; D is undetermined. This CDR3 has 14 residues. Per the germline V gene, CDR1 is LNHDA and CDR2 is SQIVND (reference sequence). The V end lost 4 bases, the J end lost 1 base, and 10 bases lay between the germline ends. The CDR3, as DNA: TGTGCCAGTAGTAAGAGGGATTGGAACACTGAAGCTTTCTTT. This gives the protein CASSKRDWNTEAFF.

This sequence joins TRBV11-3 and TRBJ2-3; maybe TRBD2 (5 bases). The CDR3 sequence is 13 residues long. Germline CDR1 is SGHNT and CDR2 is YENEEA. Trimming removed 4 bases at V and 3 bases at J, with 8 bases between. CDR3 bases: TGTGCCAGCAGCTATTCGGGGACAGATACGCAGTATTTT. Amino acid sequence: CASSYSGTDTQYF.

The chain joins TRBV18 to TRBJ2-7, with 8 bases lining up with TRBD1. The CDR3 totals 13 residues. J lost 6 bases, V lost 5 bases, and 6 bases had no gene match. CDR1 and CDR2 (germline): KGHSH, LQKENI. The CDR3 reads CASSGTGSGEQYF. CDR3 in DNA: TGTGCCAGCTCAGGGACAGGTTCTGGCGAGCAGTACTTC.

The chain recombines TRBV14 with TRBJ2-7, with D uncertain. V was shortened by 1 base and J by 0 bases, with 10 bases between the two germline ends. Germline V CDR1 and CDR2: SGHDN, FVKESK. The CDR3 loop spans 15 amino acids. The DNA for the CDR3 is TGTGCCAGCAGCCAAGGGCCTTTTTACTCCTACGAGCAGTACTTC. As protein: CASSQGPFYSYEQYF.

The rearrangement links TRBV15 to TRBJ1-1; maybe TRBD1 (5 bases). This CDR3 is built from 16 residues. Trimming left V 0 bases short and J 5 bases short, with 16 bases between. CDR1 is LNHNV, CDR2 YYDKDF, per germline (reference sequence). The CDR3 loop reads CATSRDYRVGGTEAFF. CDR3 sequence (DNA): TGTGCCACCAGCAGAGATTATAGGGTGGGGGGGACTGAAGCTTTCTTT. Filled out from reference TRBV15 and TRBJ1-1, the complete variable domain reads DAMVIQNPRYQVTQFGKPVTLSCSQTLNHNVMYWYQQKSSQAPKLLFHYYDKDFNNEADTPDNFQSRRPNTSFCFLDIRSPGLGDTAMYLCATSRDYRVGGTEAFFGQGTRLTVV.

This clone was recorded only once. The rearrangement joins TRBV19 to TRBJ2-7; perhaps TRBD1 as D (5 bases). Deletions cut 6 bases from V and 2 bases from J, with 11 bases between. Germline V lookup: CDR1 LNHDA, CDR2 SQIVND (reference sequence). This CDR3 has 13 amino acids. CDR3 sequence reads: CASRRQGAYEQYF. CDR3 in DNA: TGTGCCAGTAGACGGCAGGGTGCCTACGAGCAGTACTTC.